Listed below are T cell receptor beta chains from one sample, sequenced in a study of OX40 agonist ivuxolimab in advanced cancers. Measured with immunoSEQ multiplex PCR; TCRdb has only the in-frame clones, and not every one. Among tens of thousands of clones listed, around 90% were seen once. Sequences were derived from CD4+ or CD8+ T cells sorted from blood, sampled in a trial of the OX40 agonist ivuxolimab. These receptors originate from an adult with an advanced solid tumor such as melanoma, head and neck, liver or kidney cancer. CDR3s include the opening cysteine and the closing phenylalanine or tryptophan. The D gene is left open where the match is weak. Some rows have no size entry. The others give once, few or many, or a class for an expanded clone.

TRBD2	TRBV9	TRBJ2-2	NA	TGTGCCAGCAGCGAGTTAGTATTACCGGGACTAGCTGACACCGGGGAGCTGTTTTTT	CASSELVLPGLADTGELFF
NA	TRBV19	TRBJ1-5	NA	TGTGCCAGTAGCACGGTGCAGGTGATCAATCAGCCCCAGCATTTT	CASSTVQVINQPQHF
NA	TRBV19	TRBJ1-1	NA	TGTGCCAGTAGTATAGGTGGATTGACTGAAGCTTTCTTT	CASSIGGLTEAFF
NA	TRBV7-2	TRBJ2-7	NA	TGTGCCAGCAGCCCCCAGACCGTTTCCTACGAGCAGTACTTC	CASSPQTVSYEQYF
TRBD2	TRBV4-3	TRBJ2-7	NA	TGCGCCAGCAGCCAAGGACTAGCGGGATCCCCTTTCTGGTACGAGCAGTACTTC	CASSQGLAGSPFWYEQYF
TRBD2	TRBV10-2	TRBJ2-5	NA	TGCGCCAGCACCGTAGGCGCGGGGGTACAAGAGACCCAGTACTTC	CASTVGAGVQETQYF
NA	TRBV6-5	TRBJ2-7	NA	TGTGCCAGCAGGTACACATATTCCTACGAGCAGTACTTC	CASRYTYSYEQYF
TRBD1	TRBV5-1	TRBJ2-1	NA	TGCGCCAGCAGCTTGGGTAGACAGGGAGTCAATGAGCAGTTCTTC	CASSLGRQGVNEQFF
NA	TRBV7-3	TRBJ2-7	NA	TGTGCCAGCAGCCCTGATCCCTCCGACTACGAGCAGTACTTC	CASSPDPSDYEQYF
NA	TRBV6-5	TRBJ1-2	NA	TGTGCCAGCAGGATACTGACAGGCGGGAACTATGGCTACACCTTC	CASRILTGGNYGYTF
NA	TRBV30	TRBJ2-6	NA	TGTGCCTGGAGTGGAACCGGATCGTCTGGGGCCAACGTCCTGACTTTC	CAWSGTGSSGANVLTF
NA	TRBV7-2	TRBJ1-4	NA	TGTGCCAGCAGCTTAGTCGTACGGGGAAATGAAAAACTGTTTTTT	CASSLVVRGNEKLFF
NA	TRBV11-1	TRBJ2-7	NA	TGTGCCAGCAGCGGCCGGAGGGTCGAGCAGTACTTC	CASSGRRVEQYF
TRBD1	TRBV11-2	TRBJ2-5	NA	TGTGCCAGCAGCTCGTCCGGGACAGGGGCAGGCGGAGAGACCCAGTACTTC	CASSSSGTGAGGETQYF
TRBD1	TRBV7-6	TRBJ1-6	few	TGTGCCAGCAGCTTTGGGGACAGGCCCTCGGATAATTCACCCCTCCACTTT	CASSFGDRPSDNSPLHF
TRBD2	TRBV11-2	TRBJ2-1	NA	TGTGCCAGCAGCTTAGGGACTAGCGTTACCTACAATGAGCAGTTCTTC	CASSLGTSVTYNEQFF
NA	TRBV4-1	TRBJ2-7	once	TGCGCCAGCAGCCAGCCTCCGGGACAACTAACCTACGAGCAGTACTTC	CASSQPPGQLTYEQYF
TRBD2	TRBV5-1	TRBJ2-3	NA	TGCGCCAGCAGCTACCGGGACTACCAGACAGATACGCAGTATTTT	CASSYRDYQTDTQYF
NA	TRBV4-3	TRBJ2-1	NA	TGCGCCAGCAGCCAAGGTGTCTCCAATGAGCAGTTCTTC	CASSQGVSNEQFF
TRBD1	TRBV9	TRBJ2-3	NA	TGTGCCAGCAGCGTAGAAGGGGGCGGAATCGATACGCAGTATTTT	CASSVEGGGIDTQYF
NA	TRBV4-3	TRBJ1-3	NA	TGCGCCAGCAGCCAGGACCCGGGGACATCCCGAAACACCATATATTTT	CASSQDPGTSRNTIYF
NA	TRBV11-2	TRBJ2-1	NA	TGTGCCAGCAGCGTTAGATGGTCAGGAAGCCAGGGCCATGAGCAGTTCTTC	CASSVRWSGSQGHEQFF
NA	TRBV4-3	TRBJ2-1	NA	TGCGCCAGCAGCCAAGATGGTGAGAGGGGCCGGGATGAGAATGAGCAGTTCTTC	CASSQDGERGRDENEQFF
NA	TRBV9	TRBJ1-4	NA	TGTGCCAGCAGCGTAGGGTCGTTGAATGAAAAACTGTTTTTT	CASSVGSLNEKLFF
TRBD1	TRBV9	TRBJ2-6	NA	TGTGCCAGCATCACTGGACAGGGGGTCCCTGGGGCCAACGTCCTGACTTTC	CASITGQGVPGANVLTF
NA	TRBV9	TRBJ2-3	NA	TGTGCCAGCAGCGTAGCAGGCGGGCCCTCAATTCTCGTTAGCACAGATACGCAGTATTTT	CASSVAGGPSILVSTDTQYF
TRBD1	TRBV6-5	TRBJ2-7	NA	TGTGCCTCCGGGACAGGGATAGCCTACGAGCAGTACTTC	CASGTGIAYEQYF
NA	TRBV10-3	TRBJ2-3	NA	TGTGCCATCAGTGAAAGACGGCTTAGCACAGATACGCAGTATTTT	CAISERRLSTDTQYF
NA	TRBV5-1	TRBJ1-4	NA	TGCGCCAGCAGGGGTTCAACTAATGAAAAACTGTTTTTT	CASRGSTNEKLFF
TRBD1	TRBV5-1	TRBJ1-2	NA	TGCGCCAGCAGCCCGGGACGGGACAGGGTTCATCTTGGCTACACCTTC	CASSPGRDRVHLGYTF
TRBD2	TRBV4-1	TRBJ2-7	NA	TGCGCCAGCAGCCTTGGGACTAGCAGCTACGAGCAGTACTTC	CASSLGTSSYEQYF
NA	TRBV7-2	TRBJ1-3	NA	TGTGCCAGCAGCTACAGAGGAAACACCATATATTTT	CASSYRGNTIYF
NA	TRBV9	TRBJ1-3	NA	TGTGCCAGCAGCGGCCGTTCGGGAAACACCATATATTTT	CASSGRSGNTIYF
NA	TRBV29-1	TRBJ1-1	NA	TGCAGCACGGACTCCTGGAACACTGAAGCTTTCTTT	CSTDSWNTEAFF
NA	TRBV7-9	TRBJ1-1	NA	TGTGCCCTTGAGGTCTGGAACACTGAAGCTTTCTTT	CALEVWNTEAFF
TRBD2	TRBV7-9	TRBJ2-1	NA	TGTGCCAGCAGCCAGGGACTAGCGGGACTAAATGAGCAGTTCTTC	CASSQGLAGLNEQFF
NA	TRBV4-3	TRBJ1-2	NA	TGCGCCAGCAGCCAAGATACTATACGGGCCATCTATGGCTACACCTTC	CASSQDTIRAIYGYTF
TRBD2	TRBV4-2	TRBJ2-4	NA	TGTGCCAGCAGCCAAGAGAGGGTTAGCGGGAGTTATGAGAACATTCAGTACTTC	CASSQERVSGSYENIQYF
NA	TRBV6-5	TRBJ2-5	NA	TGTGCCAGCAGTTACGATATTGGGGAGACCCAGTACTTC	CASSYDIGETQYF
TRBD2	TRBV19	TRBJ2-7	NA	TGTGCCAGTAGTATCCTAGCGGGCCTTTACGAGCAGTACTTC	CASSILAGLYEQYF
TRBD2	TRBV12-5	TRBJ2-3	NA	TGTGCTAGTGGTTTAGACTCTAGCGGCGCTAGCACAGATACGCAGTATTTT	CASGLDSSGASTDTQYF
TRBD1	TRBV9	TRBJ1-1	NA	TGTGCCAGCAGCGTAGCTACGAGGACAGGGGGGAATCCTGAAGCTTTCTTT	CASSVATRTGGNPEAFF
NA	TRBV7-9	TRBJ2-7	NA	TGTGCCAGCGGAGGGGGAGGGGTCCCCGGGGGCTACGAGCAGTACTTC	CASGGGGVPGGYEQYF
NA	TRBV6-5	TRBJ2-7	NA	TGTGCCAGCTGTGGCAGGCAAAGCTCCTACGAGCAGTACTTC	CASCGRQSSYEQYF
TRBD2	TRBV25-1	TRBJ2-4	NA	TGTGCCAGCATGGGCGGGGGAAACATTCAGTACTTC	CASMGGGNIQYF
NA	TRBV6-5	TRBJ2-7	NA	TGTGCCAGCAGTTACTCACAGGCCTACGAGCAGTACTTC	CASSYSQAYEQYF
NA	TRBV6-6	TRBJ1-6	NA	TGTGCCAGCAGTTACGAGGGGAATTCACCCCTCCACTTT	CASSYEGNSPLHF
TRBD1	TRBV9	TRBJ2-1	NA	TGTGCCAGCAGCGTTACAGACGGACAGGGCTGGGAGCAGTTCTTC	CASSVTDGQGWEQFF
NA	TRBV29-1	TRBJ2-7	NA	TGCAGCGTTGAAGATCCGGGAGACTACGAGCAGTACTTC	CSVEDPGDYEQYF
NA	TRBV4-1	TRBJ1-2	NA	TGCGCCAGCAGCCCTCAAACAGGGCCCTATGGCTACACCTTC	CASSPQTGPYGYTF
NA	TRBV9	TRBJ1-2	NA	TGTGCCAGCAGCGCCAGCCGGGACACTATGGGGGGCTACACCTTC	CASSASRDTMGGYTF
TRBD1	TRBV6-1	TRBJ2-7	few	TGTGCCAGCAGTGAAGAGTGGGACAGCTCCTACGAGCAGTACTTC	CASSEEWDSSYEQYF
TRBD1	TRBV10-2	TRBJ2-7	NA	TGCGCCAGCAGTGAGTCGACAGGGTGGGATACCGAGCAGTACTTC	CASSESTGWDTEQYF
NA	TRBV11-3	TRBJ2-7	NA	TGTGCCAGCAGCTTAGCGCCTGGCCCGGTCAACGAGCAGTACTTC	CASSLAPGPVNEQYF
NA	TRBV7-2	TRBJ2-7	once	TGTGCCAGCAGCTCAGTACCGGCCATCTCCTACGAGCAGTACTTC	CASSSVPAISYEQYF
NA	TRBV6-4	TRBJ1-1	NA	TGTGCCAGCAGTGACGGGATGGAGAACACTGAAGCTTTCTTT	CASSDGMENTEAFF
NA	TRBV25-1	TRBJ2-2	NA	TGTGCCAGCAGTGGAGGGTTAAACACCGGGGAGCTGTTTTTT	CASSGGLNTGELFF